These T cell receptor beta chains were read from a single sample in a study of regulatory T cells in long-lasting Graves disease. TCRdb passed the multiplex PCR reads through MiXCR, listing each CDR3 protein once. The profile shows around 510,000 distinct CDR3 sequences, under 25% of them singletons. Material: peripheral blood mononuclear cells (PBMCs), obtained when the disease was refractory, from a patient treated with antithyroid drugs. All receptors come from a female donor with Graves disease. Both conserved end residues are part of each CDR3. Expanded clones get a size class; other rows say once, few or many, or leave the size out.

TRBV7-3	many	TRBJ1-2	CASSSNPGAVYGYTF
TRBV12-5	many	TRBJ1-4	CASFDVTRGPTNEKLFF
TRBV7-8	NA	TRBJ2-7	CASSLQSGLSSEQYF
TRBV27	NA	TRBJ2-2	CASRGSGPSNTGELFF
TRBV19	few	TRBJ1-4	CASSMRGLEEKLFF
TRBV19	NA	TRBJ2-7	CASSIGTGTYEQYF
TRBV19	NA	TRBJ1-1	CASTQGRLNTEAFF
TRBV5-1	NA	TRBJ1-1	CASSLLGQTDTEAFF
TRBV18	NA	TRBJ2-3	CASSPQDSRPDF
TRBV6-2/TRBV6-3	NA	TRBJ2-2	CANSRAQESGELFF
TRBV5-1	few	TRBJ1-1	CASSLTASGPGVGTEAFF
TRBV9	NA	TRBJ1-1	CASSSRQGDEAFF
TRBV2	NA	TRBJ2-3	CASSRTGDSTDTQYF
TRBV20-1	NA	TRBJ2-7	CSAETGTFSRSYEQYF
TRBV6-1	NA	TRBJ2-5	CASSRTGGAMGQETQYF
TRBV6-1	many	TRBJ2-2	CASSLLANTGELFF
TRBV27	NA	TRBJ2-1	CASSTRTSGSNEQFF
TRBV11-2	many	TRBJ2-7	CASSLAAPYEQYF
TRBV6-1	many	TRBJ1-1	CASSQSWRGTEAFF
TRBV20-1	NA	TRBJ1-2	CSAPRDTNYGYTF
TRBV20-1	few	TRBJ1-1	CSAEDNRGWVTEAFF
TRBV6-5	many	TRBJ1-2	CASSYGVRTGNYGYTF